Below are 14 T cell receptor beta chains sequenced from a single sample in a study of T cell repertoires in cytomegalovirus infection. TCRdb re-called the reads through MiXCR, storing one row per CDR3 protein. The data show some 390,000 distinct CDR3 sequences, with around 18% seen just once and 8.7% held by the top ten. Sequencing used PBMCs. These receptors all stem from a human donor in good health (CMV status not recorded). Some clones in this sample may be carry-over from other donors' samples.

This rearrangement joins TRBV4-1 to TRBJ2-5; 8 positions agree with TRBD2. J gave up 5 bases and V 4 bases, and 12 bases lay outside the gene matches. The CDR3 spans 16 residues. The germline gives CDR1 MGHRA, CDR2 YSYEKL. Here the CDR3 reads CASSPGGGGPMETQYF. CDR3 DNA sequence: TGCGCCAGCAGCCCGGGGGGGGGAGGGCCTATGGAGACCCAGTACTTC.

The gene calls are TRBV29-1 and TRBJ2-3; D gene ambiguous. Germline-derived CDR1 and CDR2 are SQVTM and ANQGSEA. The CDR3 consists of 12 residues. This CDR3 reads CSARVGTDTQYF. CDR3 bases: TGCAGTGCTAGGGTGGGCACAGATACGCAGTATTTT.

Ten or more counts support this clonotype. J is TRBJ1-6 and V is TRBV7-2; possible D gene TRBD1, 6 bases. V lost 0 bases, J lost 5 bases, and 14 bases lay in between. The CDR3 has 17 amino acids. Looked up from germline, CDR1 is SGHTA and CDR2 is FQGNSA. The CDR3 loop is CASSLALWAGDNSPLHF. Written as DNA, the CDR3 is TGTGCCAGCAGCTTAGCGCTCTGGGCAGGGGATAATTCACCCCTCCACTTT.

This clonotype was counted ten times or more. The J gene is TRBJ2-5, the V gene TRBV20-1; 8 nucleotides line up with TRBD2. The CDR3 sequence is 14 residues long. CDR1 DFQATT and CDR2 SNEGSKA come from the germline V gene (reference sequence). After removal of 5 bases from V and 4 bases from J, the junction contained 9 bases not matched to a gene. CDR3 protein: CSAFFFAGGETQYF. The CDR3 DNA is TGCAGTGCTTTCTTCTTCGCGGGGGGAGAGACCCAGTACTTC.

This clonotype was seen at least ten times. A read error may produce the germline difference seen at one junction end. The CDR3 loop is CASSLISGTTPDRQYF. The CDR3, as DNA: TGTGCCAGCAGCTTGATCAGCGGGACCACGCCGGATAGGCAGTATTTT. V gene TRBV7-2 combines with J gene TRBJ2-3; 7 nucleotides line up with TRBD2. This CDR3 is built from 16 residues. Germline V gene data show CDR1 as SGHTA and CDR2 as FQGNSA.

This clonotype came up many times. The V call is TRBV7-8, the J call TRBJ2-7; a weak D match, TRBD2 (6 bases). Germline V gene data show CDR1 as SGHVS and CDR2 as FQNEAQ. The CDR3 runs 13 residues. Between the trimmed V and J ends, which lost 4 bases and 2 bases, there was a span of 9 bases. The CDR3: CASSSGGTYEQYF. In nucleotides, the CDR3 is TGTGCCAGCAGCTCCGGGGGAACCTACGAGCAGTACTTC. Drawing the rest from reference TRBV7-8 and TRBJ2-7, the complete variable domain is GAGVSQSPRYKVAKRGQDVALRCDPISGHVSLFWYQQALGQGPEFLTYFQNEAQLDKSGLPSDRFFAERPEGSVSTLKIQRTQQEDSAVYLCASSSGGTYEQYFGPGTRLTVT.

This CDR3 reads CASSLFRRSYNEQFF. The CDR3 DNA reads TGTGCCAGCAGCTTATTCCGACGCTCCTACAATGAGCAGTTCTTC. The chain employs TRBV11-2 and TRBJ2-1; D is ambiguous. V lost 2 bases to trimming and J lost 0 bases, with 8 bases between them. Germline CDR1 reads SGHAT; CDR2 reads FQNNGV. The CDR3 is made up of 15 amino acids.

This clonotype was counted only a few times. V is TRBV6-1 and J is TRBJ1-5; D is undetermined. Germline CDR1 MNHNS, CDR2 SASEGT. This CDR3 spans 12 amino acids. V was trimmed by 7 bases and J by 4 bases, leaving 8 bases between them. Written as DNA, the CDR3 is TGTGCCAGCAAGCAGGCGAATCAGCCCCAGCATTTT. Its protein product is CASKQANQPQHF.

In its sample, this clonotype was seen many times. The chain recombines TRBV12-3 or TRBV12-4 with TRBJ1-3; no clear D. This CDR3 is built from 13 residues. The V and J ends lost 6 bases and 6 bases respectively, with 12 bases between them. The CDR3 DNA sequence: TGTGCCAGCAGCTTGGACCTTTCAAACACCATATATTTT. The encoded protein is CASSLDLSNTIYF.

In its sample, this clonotype was seen a few times. The chain joins TRBV20-1 to TRBJ1-6; D is uncertain. The CDR3 spans 12 residues. The germline CDR1 and CDR2 sequences are DFQATT and SNEGSKA (reference sequence). The germline V and J ends were trimmed by 0 bases and 8 bases, with 5 bases remaining between them. The CDR3 nucleotides read TGCAGTGCTAGAGATGTGGATTCACCCCTCCACTTT. It translates to CSARDVDSPLHF.

The table lists this clonotype with a few counts. V usage is TRBV7-7 and J usage is TRBJ2-3, with 12 bases identical to TRBD2. Germline values: CDR1 SSHAT, CDR2 FNYEAQ (reference sequence). This CDR3 spans 18 amino acids. Trimming removed 5 bases from V and 4 bases from J; junction bases left unmatched: 13. CDR3 protein: CASSPTPKTSGRADTQYF. The CDR3 DNA follows: TGTGCCAGCAGCCCCACACCTAAGACTAGCGGGAGAGCAGATACGCAGTATTTT.

This clonotype has ten or more counts. This chain uses TRBV7-2 with TRBJ2-7; 7 positions agree with TRBD1. CDR3 length: 15 residues. Germline values: CDR1 SGHTA, CDR2 FQGNSA. V gave up 7 bases and J gave up 0 bases; unmatched junction bases: 9. This CDR3 reads CASTGQTGLSYEQYF. The CDR3 nucleotides are TGTGCCAGCACCGGACAGACAGGGCTCTCCTACGAGCAGTACTTC.

Only a few counts were recorded for this clonotype. V and J are TRBV19 and TRBJ1-2; D is ambiguous. This CDR3 is 12 amino acids long. Germline-derived CDR1 and CDR2 are LNHDA and SQIVND (reference sequence). The V gene lost 3 bases and the J gene lost 8 bases, with 10 bases spanning the gap. The CDR3, as DNA: TGTGCCAGTAGTATTACAGTAGGAGGCTACACCTTC. Translating it yields CASSITVGGYTF.

This clonotype was observed at least ten times. V and J are TRBV12-3 or TRBV12-4 and TRBJ1-2; D uncertain. With 1 base removed from V and 6 bases from J, the gap between germline ends came to 6 bases. This CDR3 has 12 residues. CDR3 residues: CASSLEIHGYTF. The CDR3 DNA sequence: TGTGCCAGCAGTTTAGAGATTCATGGCTACACCTTC.